Presented here are 10 T cell receptor beta chains from one specimen sequenced in a study of T cells in Graves' hyperthyroidism and ophthalmopathy. Template material for amplifying TCR beta CDR3 regions consisted of RNA transcripts. The HTBI primer set was used in a first-round RT-PCR of the TCR CDR3. From the multiplex PCR reads, TCRdb called clonotypes with MiXCR, one entry per CDR3 protein. The table lists about 96,000 distinct CDR3 sequences, around 50% of them singletons. The sequenced sample consisted of blood. These TCRs come from a woman in her 40s with Graves' hyperthyroidism.

This chain connects TRBV5-4 to TRBJ2-1, with D tentatively TRBD1 or TRBD2 (5 bases each). The CDR3 extends over 15 amino acids. Germline V gene lookup returns CDR1 SGHNT and CDR2 YYREEE (reference sequence). Trimming removed 1 base at V and 4 bases at J, with 12 bases between. The CDR3 DNA follows: TGTGCCAGCAGCTTGAGGGGTAGCGCATACAATGAGCAGTTCTTC. This gives the protein CASSLRGSAYNEQFF.

The gene calls are TRBV24-1 and TRBJ2-2; 9 bases map to TRBD1. CDR3 length: 16 amino acids. V was pared by 2 bases and J by 8 bases, with 8 bases of the junction left unmatched. CDR1 is KGHDR and CDR2 is SFDVKD in the germline V gene. The CDR3 DNA reads TGTGCCACCAGTGATTCGGGACAGGGAAGAGAAGGGGAGCTGTTTTTT. This gives the protein CATSDSGQGREGELFF.

The rearrangement joins TRBV7-6 to TRBJ2-2; no clear D. V shed 1 base and J shed 1 base, with 4 bases lying between them. The CDR3 runs 14 residues. CDR1 SGHVS and CDR2 FNYEAQ come from the germline V gene. CDR3: CASSLGLNTGELFF. The CDR3 region has the DNA TGTGCCAGCAGCTTAGGACTGAACACCGGGGAGCTGTTTTTT.

The rearrangement links TRBV13 to TRBJ1-3; D gene uncertain. The ends were cut back, 5 bases at V and 0 bases at J, with 11 bases in the middle. Germline V gene lookup returns CDR1 PRHDT and CDR2 FYEKMQ (reference sequence). The CDR3 is 15 residues long. The CDR3 sequence is CASSLGSSSGNTIYF. As DNA, the CDR3 is TGTGCCAGCAGCCTGGGCTCTAGCTCTGGAAACACCATATATTTT.

This clonotype turned up a few times. In DNA form, the CDR3 reads TGTGCTAGTGGTTTTAAGGCGGGCGCGAACACCGGGGAGCTGTTTTTT. Translation gives CASGFKAGANTGELFF. The V gene is TRBV12-5, the J gene TRBJ2-2, with a possible D match to TRBD2 (5 bases). The V gene lost 3 bases and the J gene lost 0 bases, with 11 bases spanning the gap. From germline, CDR1 is LGHNT and CDR2 FRNRAP. The CDR3 contains 16 residues.

Details on this clonotype: Germline and junction disagree at one end, which may indicate a read error. The rearrangement uses TRBV30 and TRBJ2-7, with no clear D. Germline lookup yields CDR1 GTSNPN and CDR2 SVGIG (reference sequence). The CDR3 sequence is 13 residues long. CDR3 nucleotide sequence: TGTGCCTGGAGTGGGGGAATCACCTACGAGCGGTACTTC. It specifies CAWSGGITYERYF.

As for this clonotype: A junction end diverges from the germline sequence, so it may reflect a read error. The chain recombines TRBV25-1 with TRBJ2-3; tentatively, D is TRBD1 (7 bases). This CDR3 has 16 amino acids. CDR1 and CDR2 (germline): MGHDK, SYGVNS. The CDR3 region is CASSLGAGQSTDAQYF. The CDR3 DNA is TGTGCCAGCAGCTTGGGGGCGGGACAGAGCACAGATGCGCAGTATTTT.

This clonotype was observed many times. The chain couples TRBV7-2 to TRBJ2-7; 12 bases map to TRBD2. This CDR3 spans 15 amino acids. The trim removed 5 bases at V and 3 bases at J, leaving 5 bases unmatched. Germline CDR1 SGHTA, CDR2 FQGNSA. The DNA for the CDR3 is TGTGCCAGCAGCCCTAGGACTAGCGGGATCTACGAGCAGTACTTC. It translates to CASSPRTSGIYEQYF.

The chain recombines TRBV6-5 with TRBJ1-3, with a possible D match to TRBD1 (5 bases). CDR1 and CDR2 from the germline V gene are MNHEY and SVGAGI. The CDR3 contains 16 residues. Trimming left V 4 bases short and J 6 bases short, with 19 bases between. Here the CDR3 reads CASSSGTENTENTIYF. The CDR3 DNA reads TGTGCCAGCAGTTCCGGGACGGAGAACACTGAAAACACCATATATTTT.

The chain employs TRBV7-2 and TRBJ1-5; TRBD1 might be the D (5 bases). V was cut by 7 bases and J by 7 bases, with 20 bases left in between. The CDR3 loop spans 15 amino acids. Germline values: CDR1 SGHTA, CDR2 FQGNSA. The CDR3 sequence is CASKKPGFTVQPQHF. CDR3 DNA: TGTGCCAGCAAAAAACCAGGGTTTACTGTGCAGCCCCAGCATTTT.